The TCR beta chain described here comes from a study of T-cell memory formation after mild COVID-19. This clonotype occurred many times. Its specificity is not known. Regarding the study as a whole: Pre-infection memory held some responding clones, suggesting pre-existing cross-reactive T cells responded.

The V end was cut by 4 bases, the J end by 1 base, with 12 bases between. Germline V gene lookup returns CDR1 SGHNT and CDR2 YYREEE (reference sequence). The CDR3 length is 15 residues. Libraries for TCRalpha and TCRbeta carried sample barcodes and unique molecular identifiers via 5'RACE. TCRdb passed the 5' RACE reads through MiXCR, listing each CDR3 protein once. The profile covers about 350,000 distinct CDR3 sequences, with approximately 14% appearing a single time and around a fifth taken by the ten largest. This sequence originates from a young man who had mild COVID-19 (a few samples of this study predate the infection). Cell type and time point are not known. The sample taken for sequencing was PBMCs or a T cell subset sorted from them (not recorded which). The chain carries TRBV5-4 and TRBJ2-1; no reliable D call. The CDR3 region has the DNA TGTGCCAGCAGCCCGGGCGTGGGGTCCTACAATGAGCAGTTCTTC. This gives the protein CASSPGVGSYNEQFF. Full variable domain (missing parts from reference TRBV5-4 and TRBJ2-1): ETGVTQSPTHLIKTRGQQVTLRCSSQSGHNTVSWYQQALGQGPQFIFQYYREEENGRGNFPPRFSGLQFPNYSSELNVNALELDDSALYLCASSPGVGSYNEQFFGPGTRLTVL.